A single sample gave rise to the 2 T cell receptor beta chains below, sequenced in a study of cytomegalovirus exposure and HLA in healthy donors. PCR employed 60 Vbeta and 13 Jbeta primers. Assay: immunoSEQ multiplex PCR; the TCRdb copy retains only in-frame clones and omits some. This table holds 55,000 to 70,000 clones. Sequences were obtained from PBMCs. The origin of the receptors is a female donor in good health and CMV-seropositive.

The chain couples TRBV10-3 to TRBJ1-1; a weak D match, TRBD1 (5 bases). There are 15 residues in the CDR3. V was clipped by 3 bases and J by 1 base, with 12 bases between them. Germline lookup yields CDR1 ENHRY and CDR2 SYGVKD. CDR3 amino acids: CAISESTTGNTEAFF. Here the CDR3 DNA reads TGTGCCATCAGTGAATCCACTACAGGGAACACTGAAGCTTTCTTT.

This chain connects TRBV6-4 to TRBJ2-5, with 11 bases fitting TRBD2. The germline CDR1 and CDR2 sequences are MRHNA and SNTAGT. The junction had 0 bases not matched to a gene; V was cut back by 3 bases and J by 0 bases. The CDR3 is 15 amino acids. The CDR3 bases are TGTGCCAGCAGTGAGACTAGCGGGAACCAAGAGACCCAGTACTTC. Translation: CASSETSGNQETQYF.